Reported below is one T cell receptor beta chain. The specificity of this receptor is unknown. Per-base quality was not reported, and no clone a single base away is much larger than it. These data come from a study of blood T cells in healthy people across ages (dated by TCRdb to 2014 to 2015). Turning to the overall study: In model experiments, template switching captured about one uniquely barcoded TCR beta cDNA molecule for every two T cells. To track age-related changes in TCR beta repertoire diversity, the study relied on deep sequencing normalized with unique cDNA molecular identifiers. The donors were split into four age groups: young (average around 15 years), middle-aged (roughly 39), aged (more than 60) and long-lived (over 80). Donors of different ages were randomly distributed across sequencing lanes to avoid experimental bias. The study analyzed two additional independent replicas of 1 million unique cDNA reads from the same blood draw for two donors, one aged 18 to 29 and one aged 80 or older. Beyond this particular receptor, the publication reports: Compared with the aged group, the long-lived group had more naive CD4+ T cells, fewer expanded clones and increased TCR diversity, suggesting age selection. Because donor CMV infection status was unknown, age-related changes in expanded clonotypes were potentially confounded. Estimates of total diversity based on one million sequenced T cells were regarded as lower bounds and as underestimates. There was a strong correlation between observed TCR beta diversity and the percentage of naive T cells measured by flow cytometry. Since profiling was done on bulk unsorted PBMCs, naive and antigen-experienced compartments could not be conclusively compared. As age increased, observed TCR beta diversity per million T cells dropped in a roughly linear way, and a significant reduction was already evident by age roughly 40.

In the germline V gene, CDR1 corresponds to SGDLS and CDR2 to YYNGEE. Relative to germline, V is missing 0 bases and J is missing 3 bases, with 4 bases of the junction outside any gene match. From the cysteine through the phenylalanine, the CDR3 covers 16 amino acids. This entry keeps only the CDR3 DNA: 48 bases, framed from base 1. Receptor amplification or capture employed 5' RACE. The data were produced on an Illumina HiSeq 2500. A second PCR of about 7 to 12 cycles was performed with a sample-barcoded 5' primer and a J-beta primer mix. A template-switch 5' adaptor carrying 12 random nucleotides introduced a unique molecular identifier onto each TCR beta cDNA molecule. Each sample yielded at least 2.5 million CDR3-containing paired-end reads. The Mint cDNA synthesis kit, primed by a TRBC-specific oligonucleotide, was used to synthesize first-strand cDNA from all RNA. All cDNA was treated with uracil-DNA glycosylase and then went through a first 18-cycle PCR with the universal primers M1SS and BC2_uni_R. In the source study's methods: Normalization of each sample was performed by random selection of 1 million high-quality reads, each carrying a distinct molecular identifier. Reads with shared molecular identifiers were discarded instead of being binned into consensus sequences. MiTCR, run with a Q25 quality threshold and the strictest error-elimination algorithm, handled CDR3 identification, clonotype clustering and error correction. A nonparametric unseen species model with Euler transformation was used to estimate a lower bound on total TCR beta diversity. TCRdb handled the public reads itself, with Q25 trimming in fastp and clone calling in MiXCR, and kept productive beta chains. Each record represents a unique CDR3 protein, reported with the most common genes and DNA among its rows. TCRdb's processing, not the authors', yielded these V and J calls. For this sample there are under 2 million distinct CDR3 sequences; about 32% appear just once. The ten most abundant clones make up 11% of the sample.

The donors were a few dozen Caucasian individuals from Russia, aged roughly 6 to 100 years, who were systemically healthy. Each donor gave ten milliliters of peripheral blood, collected into EDTA-treated Vacutainer tubes. Ficoll-Paque density-gradient centrifugation was used to isolate PBMCs, with at least 6.5 million per sample. Total RNA was extracted from PBMCs with Trizol reagent, with at least 5.5 micrograms obtained per sample. The percentages of naive CD45RAhigh/CD27high T cells were determined by flow cytometry on a PBMC aliquot from every donor. This receptor was identified in a woman in her twenties or thirties in good health. The sample taken for sequencing was blood. Recombination connected TRBV9 to TRBJ2-2; the junction holds 8 bases that match TRBD1. CDR3 region: CASSVVGTGHTGELFF. The nucleotides read TGTGCCAGCAGCGTAGTGGGGACAGGTCACACCGGGGAGCTGTTTTTT.